The 28 T cell receptor beta chains below come from one sample, sequenced in a study of spatial heterogeneity in lung cancer. Time point in this sample: sample taken at primary tumor resection. The input material, whole RNA from tumor, nontumor lung or frozen PBMC, was sequenced unsorted. TCRdb called the 5' RACE reads again in MiXCR, with one record for every CDR3 protein. Seen here are approximately 40,000 distinct CDR3 sequences, roughly 8% observed once, and the top ten hold 28%. The material sequenced was PBMCs, taken at surgery. Receptors were obtained from a male donor with early-stage non-small cell lung cancer.

This clonotype was seen at least ten times. The chain joins TRBV6-2 or TRBV6-3 to TRBJ1-2, with no clear D. Trimming removed 6 bases at V and 8 bases at J, with 13 bases between. This CDR3 spans 12 amino acids. Germline values: CDR1 MNHEY, CDR2 SVGEGT. CDR3 protein: CASSPDERGYTF. DNA of the CDR3: TGTGCCAGCAGCCCGGATGAGAGGGGCTACACCTTC.

This clonotype has a handful of counts. V usage is TRBV6-2 or TRBV6-3 and J usage is TRBJ2-3; 8 positions match TRBD1. With 10 bases clipped from V and 2 bases from J, the junction kept 5 bases outside the gene matches. The CDR3 has 13 residues. From germline, CDR1 is MNHEY and CDR2 SVGEGT. The CDR3 spells CATQGALTDTQYF. DNA for the CDR3: TGTGCCACCCAGGGGGCCCTCACAGATACGCAGTATTTT.

This clonotype has ten or more counts. This CDR3 reads CATSDPGTGLDNEQFF. The CDR3 DNA follows: TGTGCCACCAGTGACCCCGGGACAGGGTTGGACAATGAGCAGTTCTTC. The chain employs TRBV24-1 and TRBJ2-1; TRBD1 aligns across 9 bases. CDR1 is KGHDR and CDR2 is SFDVKD in the germline V gene. V was pared by 4 bases and J by 5 bases, with 8 bases of the junction left unmatched. CDR3 size: 16 residues.

This clonotype was counted many times. The gene calls are TRBV7-3 and TRBJ2-1; 12 bases map to TRBD2. Trimming cost V 5 bases and J 5 bases; bases outside gene matches: 7. The V gene's germline CDR1 is SGHTA and CDR2 FQGTGA. The CDR3 loop spans 16 amino acids. CDR3 loop: CASSPTLAGGHNEQFF. CDR3 bases: TGTGCCAGCAGCCCCACCCTAGCGGGGGGGCACAATGAGCAGTTCTTC.

The sample holds many counts of this clonotype. The chain carries TRBV12-3 or TRBV12-4 and TRBJ1-5; TRBD1 might be the D (6 bases). There are 14 residues in the CDR3. The V end was cut by 5 bases, the J end by 5 bases, with 13 bases between. The CDR3 reads CASSPQTGYQPQHF. CDR3 nucleotide sequence: TGTGCCAGCAGTCCCCAGACAGGTTATCAGCCCCAGCATTTT.

This clonotype is medium-sized in the sample. V and J are TRBV29-1 and TRBJ2-2; D possibly corresponds to TRBD2 (5 bases). Germline loops: CDR1 SQVTM, CDR2 ANQGSEA. Trimming cost V 2 bases and J 0 bases, with 10 bases left between them. CDR3 length: 15 amino acids. The DNA for the CDR3 is TGCAGCGTTGAATTCGGACTTACGAACACCGGGGAGCTGTTTTTT. Protein product: CSVEFGLTNTGELFF.

There are a few counts of this clonotype. The rearrangement joins TRBV6-1 to TRBJ1-5; D gene uncertain. CDR3 length: 14 amino acids. V dropped 8 bases and J dropped 0 bases, with 11 bases sitting between them. Germline CDR1 and CDR2: MNHNS and SASEGT. In DNA, the CDR3 is TGTGCCAGCTTATCGGTACATAGCAATCAGCCCCAGCATTTT. Amino acid sequence: CASLSVHSNQPQHF.

At least ten counts were recorded for this clonotype. This chain uses TRBV20-1 with TRBJ2-5; TRBD2 matches at 15 bases. CDR3 length equals 17 residues. Germline V gene data show CDR1 as DFQATT and CDR2 as SNEGSKA (reference sequence). The junction had 7 bases not matched to a gene; V was cut back by 3 bases and J by 2 bases. The CDR3 here is CSASSGLAGGLQETQYF. As DNA, the CDR3 is TGCAGTGCTAGTTCGGGACTAGCGGGGGGTTTACAAGAGACCCAGTACTTC.

This clonotype was seen at least ten times. The rearrangement uses TRBV7-6 and TRBJ2-1; possibly TRBD1 or TRBD2 for D (5 bases each). V lost 0 bases to trimming and J lost 0 bases, with 12 bases between them. Germline CDR1 and CDR2: SGHVS and FNYEAQ. CDR3 length: 17 residues. The CDR3: CASSLAVSGSSYNEQFF. Here the CDR3 DNA reads TGTGCCAGCAGCTTAGCGGTCTCAGGGAGCTCCTACAATGAGCAGTTCTTC.

This clonotype was seen repeatedly, ten times or more. This rearrangement joins TRBV5-1 to TRBJ1-5; D not resolved. The CDR3 runs 14 residues. Germline loops: CDR1 SGHRS, CDR2 YFSETQ. V shed 0 bases and J shed 3 bases, with 7 bases lying between them. In DNA, the CDR3 is TGCGCCAGCAGCTTGGGAGGAAACAATCAGCCCCAGCATTTT. It translates to CASSLGGNNQPQHF.

This clonotype has a count of ten or more. The genes are TRBV9 and TRBJ2-1; 12 bases align to TRBD2. CDR3 length: 15 amino acids. V shed 4 bases, J shed 6 bases, and the junction held 5 bases outside the gene matches. From germline, CDR1 is SGDLS and CDR2 YYNGEE. CDR3 protein: CASSHQTSGSNEQFF. The CDR3 DNA follows: TGTGCCAGCAGCCATCAGACTAGCGGGAGCAATGAGCAGTTCTTC. The whole variable domain, filled in from reference TRBV9 and TRBJ2-1, reads DSGVTQTPKHLITATGQRVTLRCSPRSGDLSVYWYQQSLDQGLQFLIQYYNGEERAKGNILERFSAQQFPDLHSELNLSSLELGDSALYFCASSHQTSGSNEQFFGPGTRLTVL.

The chain links TRBV10-3 to TRBJ2-4, with 11 bases that match TRBD2. The junction had 2 bases not matched to a gene; V was cut back by 10 bases and J by 0 bases. Germline CDR1 reads ENHRY; CDR2 reads SYGVKD. This CDR3 spans 14 amino acids. CDR3 sequence (DNA): TGTGCCACAGGACTAGCGGGAGCCAAAAACATTCAGTACTTC. Protein sequence: CATGLAGAKNIQYF.

This clonotype was seen many times. The rearrangement joins TRBV5-6 to TRBJ2-7; D is unresolved. Germline lookup yields CDR1 SGHDT and CDR2 YYEEEE. Deletions cut 5 bases from V and 2 bases from J, with 11 bases between. This CDR3 is 13 amino acids long. This chain's CDR3 is CASRRWGTYEQYF. DNA of the CDR3: TGTGCCAGCAGAAGGTGGGGAACCTACGAGCAGTACTTC.

The chain has TRBV5-1 and TRBJ2-7; 11 positions agree with TRBD1. The CDR3 length is 13 residues. V lost 3 bases to trimming and J lost 6 bases; unmatched junction nucleotides: 2. Germline values: CDR1 SGHRS, CDR2 YFSETQ. This CDR3 reads CASSSGQGVEQYV. The CDR3 DNA reads TGCGCCAGCAGCTCGGGACAGGGGGTCGAGCAGTACGTC.

The V and J genes are TRBV19 and TRBJ1-2, with D uncertain. V was cut by 1 base and J by 8 bases, with 8 bases left in between. CDR1 is LNHDA, CDR2 SQIVND, per germline (reference sequence). There are 12 residues in the CDR3. CDR3 amino acids: CASSIGEDGYTF. Here the CDR3 DNA reads TGTGCCAGTAGTATAGGTGAAGACGGCTACACCTTC. The variable domain in full, with the rest retrieved from reference TRBV19 and TRBJ1-2, is DGGITQSPKYLFRKEGQNVTLSCEQNLNHDAMYWYRQDPGQGLRLIYYSQIVNDFQKGDIAEGYSVSREKKESFPLTVTSAQKNPTAFYLCASSIGEDGYTFGSGTRLTVV.

This clonotype was counted ten times or more. The V call is TRBV30, the J call TRBJ1-6; 9 bases match TRBD1. Germline CDR1 reads GTSNPN; CDR2 reads SVGIG (reference sequence). V shed 2 bases and J 7 bases; nucleotides not matched to a gene: 6. CDR3 length: 15 residues. In DNA, the CDR3 is TGTGCCTGGAGTAAAAGACAGGGGGGAAATTCACCCCTCCACTTT. Its protein product is CAWSKRQGGNSPLHF.

Many counts were recorded for this clonotype. The rearrangement uses TRBV6-5 and TRBJ1-1, with no clear D. Trimming took 6 bases from V and 1 from J, leaving 15 bases between them. Germline V gene data show CDR1 as MNHEY and CDR2 as SVGAGI. This CDR3 is built from 15 residues. CDR3 residues: CASSFFPGGNTEAFF. For the CDR3, the DNA is TGTGCCAGCAGCTTCTTCCCAGGCGGGAACACTGAAGCTTTCTTT.

This clonotype showed up many times. The chain joins TRBV3-1 to TRBJ2-5, with 13 bases fitting TRBD2. This CDR3 has 17 amino acids. The ends lost 0 bases at V and 5 bases at J; junction bases unmatched: 6. Germline lookup yields CDR1 LGHDT and CDR2 YNNKEL (reference sequence). The CDR3: CASSQDALAGGGETQYF. Written as DNA, the CDR3 is TGTGCCAGCAGCCAAGACGCACTAGCGGGAGGGGGGGAGACCCAGTACTTC.

This clonotype has more than one count but fewer than ten. The chain joins TRBV29-1 to TRBJ2-4; possibly TRBD2 for D (5 bases). V dropped 6 bases and J dropped 1 base, with 16 bases sitting between them. Germline CDR1 SQVTM, CDR2 ANQGSEA. This CDR3 spans 15 amino acids. This chain's CDR3 is CSVLRGSVAKNIQYF. CDR3 nucleotide sequence: TGCAGCGTGCTCCGGGGTTCGGTGGCCAAAAACATTCAGTACTTC.

In its sample, this clonotype was seen many times. J is TRBJ2-1 and V is TRBV7-3, with D tentatively TRBD1 (6 bases). V lost 2 bases to trimming and J lost 0 bases, with 17 bases between them. The CDR3 is made up of 18 amino acids. Germline values: CDR1 SGHTA, CDR2 FQGTGA. CDR3 protein: CASSLGGQLAASYNEQFF. In nucleotides, the CDR3 is TGTGCCAGCAGCTTAGGGGGCCAGCTGGCGGCCTCCTACAATGAGCAGTTCTTC.

This clonotype occurred many times. The V and J genes are TRBV3-1 and TRBJ1-1; D uncertain. Trimming stripped 7 bases from V and 2 bases from J, with 11 bases between. The CDR3 loop spans 13 amino acids. Per germline, CDR1 LGHDT and CDR2 YNNKEL (reference sequence). CDR3 bases: TGTGCCAGCACCACGGACGGAAACACTGAAGCTTTCTTT. This translates into CASTTDGNTEAFF.

A note on this clonotype: With a much larger clone just one base away, this may be a read error. J is TRBJ1-1 and V is TRBV5-1; D may be TRBD1 (5 bases). The CDR3 length is 17 residues. Germline V gene sequence: CDR1 SGHRS, CDR2 YFSETQ. CDR3 protein: CVSSLVGRAIMNTEAFF. In nucleotides, the CDR3 is TGCGTCAGCAGCTTGGTCGGCAGGGCAATAATGAACACTGAAGCTTTCTTT. The full variable domain, rest sourced from reference TRBV5-1 and TRBJ1-1, is KAGVTQTPRYLIKTRGQQVTLSCSPISGHRSVSWYQQTPGQGLQFLFEYFSETQRNKGNFPGRFSGRQFSNSRSEMNVSTLELGDSALYLCVSSLVGRAIMNTEAFFGQGTRLTVV.

In this sample, this clonotype turned up a few times. The gene calls are TRBV27 and TRBJ2-7; 8 bases are shared with TRBD2. CDR3 length: 14 residues. The germline V gene encodes CDR1 MNHEY and CDR2 SMNVEV (reference sequence). J was trimmed by 3 bases and V by 6 bases; bases with no gene match: 7. The CDR3 sequence is CASRSGGSVYEQYF. In DNA, the CDR3 is TGTGCCAGCAGGAGCGGGGGTTCGGTCTACGAGCAGTACTTC.

This clonotype was observed at least ten times. The chain carries TRBV21-1 and TRBJ2-5. TRBV21-1 is designated a pseudogene. The CDR3 extends over 11 amino acids. CDR3 sequence: CASSTGETQYF. CDR3 DNA sequence: TGTGCCAGCAGCACGGGGGAGACCCAGTACTTC.

This clonotype showed up many times. The chain joins TRBV20-1 to TRBJ2-3; 10 bases agree with TRBD2. Germline values: CDR1 DFQATT, CDR2 SNEGSKA (reference sequence). Trimming at V came to 6 bases and at J to 4 bases, leaving 10 bases not matched to a gene. The CDR3 is 15 amino acids. The CDR3 DNA sequence: TGCAGTGCCGAGTCGGCTAGCGGGAGCGCAGATACGCAGTATTTT. As protein: CSAESASGSADTQYF.

This clonotype has more than one count but fewer than ten. At one of its ends the junction is not consistent with the germline gene, which may arise from a read error. The rearrangement joins TRBV5-4 to TRBJ2-5; no firm D call. The CDR3 runs 13 residues. The germline gives CDR1 SGHNT, CDR2 YYREEE (reference sequence). The CDR3 is CASSSGNQETRYF. The CDR3 nucleotides are TGTGCCAGCAGCTCAGGAAACCAAGAGACCCGGTACTTC.

This clonotype was picked up many times. The chain links TRBV4-3 to TRBJ2-7, with 10 positions matching TRBD1. This CDR3 comprises 15 residues. V lost 5 bases and J lost 4; bases outside the gene matches: 8. Germline CDR1 reads LGHNA; CDR2 reads YSLEER. CDR3 sequence reads: CASSSGQGDPYEQYF. The DNA of the CDR3 is TGCGCCAGCAGCTCAGGACAGGGGGATCCATACGAGCAGTACTTC.

This clonotype was recorded at least ten times. The junction differs from germline at one of its ends, possibly a read error. The chain uses TRBV20-1 and TRBJ2-5; no clear D. The CDR3 has 15 residues. The germline V gene encodes CDR1 DFQATT and CDR2 SNEGSKA (reference sequence). The CDR3: CSARTPADYQETQYF. In DNA form, the CDR3 reads TGCAGTGCTAGAACCCCAGCTGATTACCAGGAGACCCAGTACTTC.